The subject of this entry is one T cell receptor beta chain. The antigen is unknown. The assay was immunoSEQ multiplex PCR, and TCRdb's table has in-frame clones only and misses some. The data hold 100,000 or so clones, with over 75% observed a single time. Patients in the study, people with chemo-refractory metastatic non-small-cell lung cancer, received focal radiation plus ipilimumab CTLA-4 blockade. This specimen comes from a study of radiotherapy plus CTLA-4 blockade in lung cancer. General study results and limits: Researchers report tumor-derived TCR clones expanding in blood after radiotherapy plus ipilimumab.

The CDR3 sequence is 13 residues long. Per germline, CDR1 MNHEY and CDR2 SVGAGI. V lost 8 bases and J 0 bases, leaving 10 bases between the germline ends. The sequence derives from a human donor with non-small cell lung cancer that progressed on radiotherapy plus ipilimumab. V usage is TRBV6-5 and J usage is TRBJ1-1, with unresolved D. This specimen consisted of peripheral blood, obtained from a patient treated with radiotherapy plus ipilimumab. CDR3 sequence reads: CASSREMNTEAFF. CDR3 sequence (DNA): TGTGCCAGCTCGAGAGAGATGAACACTGAAGCTTTCTTT.